Presented here are 4 T cell receptor beta chains from one specimen sequenced in a study of T-cell memory formation after mild COVID-19. TCRdb itself ran the 5' RACE reads through MiXCR, one entry per CDR3 protein. The profile covers 400,000 or so distinct CDR3 sequences, with 20% appearing a single time and 8.4% taken by the ten largest. The sequenced sample was PBMCs or a T cell subset sorted from them (not recorded which). The receptors were sampled from an adult woman who had mild COVID-19 (a few samples of this study predate the infection). Cell type and time point are not known.

The rearrangement joins TRBV6-1 to TRBJ1-5; 8 bases match TRBD1. The V gene end was trimmed by 3 bases and the J gene end by 2 bases; junction bases not matched to a gene: 6. CDR3 length: 16 amino acids. In germline, CDR1 is MNHNS, CDR2 SASEGT. The CDR3, as DNA: TGTGCCAGCAGTGAGGTTCCGGGACAGGGCAATCAGCCCCAGCATTTT. Translated, it gives CASSEVPGQGNQPQHF.

This clonotype was seen a few times. V usage is TRBV7-9 and J usage is TRBJ2-1; 15 bases map to TRBD2. CDR3 size: 17 residues. J was trimmed by 5 bases and V by 4 bases; bases with no gene match: 6. Germline CDR1 is SEHNR and CDR2 is FQNEAQ (reference sequence). For the CDR3, the DNA is TGTGCCAGCAGCTATGGACTAGCGGGAGGGCCGGACAATGAGCAGTTCTTC. Its translation is CASSYGLAGGPDNEQFF.

The chain uses TRBV27 and TRBJ1-5; TRBD1 matches at 7 bases. The ends lost 5 bases at V and 4 bases at J; junction bases unmatched: 11. In germline, CDR1 is MNHEY, CDR2 SMNVEV (reference sequence). This CDR3 contains 16 residues. Here the CDR3 reads CASSPRDSRGNQPQHF. In DNA, the CDR3 is TGTGCCAGCAGTCCTCGGGACAGTAGGGGAAATCAGCCCCAGCATTTT.

This clonotype showed up just a few times. The CDR3: CASSSQQGTVRETQYF. The CDR3 coding sequence is TGTGCCAGCAGCTCCCAGCAGGGAACAGTAAGAGAGACCCAGTACTTC. The chain carries TRBV7-6 and TRBJ2-5; perhaps TRBD1 as D (5 bases). The CDR3 contains 16 residues. From germline, CDR1 is SGHVS and CDR2 FNYEAQ. V shed 4 bases and J shed 4 bases, with 19 bases lying between them.